The clone carrying this TCR beta chain was seen a few times. The antigen is undetermined. This entry comes from a study of T cells in Graves' hyperthyroidism and ophthalmopathy. At the level of the study: Blood was drawn when the patient was first diagnosed and still untreated. Study outcomes and limitations: Ophthalmopathy was predicted by the model a median of 6.5 months ahead of onset. Most clonotypes expanded in the thyroid (above 0.001) were also present in blood.

The CDR3 regions of TCR beta were amplified from RNA transcripts. The HTBI primer set drove a first-round RT-PCR of the TCR CDR3. TCRdb recomputed calls from the multiplex PCR reads with MiXCR, one row per CDR3 protein. The sample lists 400,000 to 550,000 distinct CDR3 sequences, approximately 24% occurring once. Ophthalmopathy cases scored 3 or more on the Clinical Activity Score and 4 or more on NOSPECS grade, with duration below 3 months. The source is a woman in her twenties or thirties with Graves' ophthalmopathy. The sample taken for sequencing was blood.

CDR3 sequence reads: CASSQDGGQQETQYF. DNA of the CDR3: TGCGCCAGCAGCCAAGATGGGGGACAGCAAGAGACCCAGTACTTC. This chain connects TRBV4-1 to TRBJ2-5; TRBD1 matches 7 bases. CDR1 and CDR2 from the germline V gene are MGHRA and YSYEKL. The CDR3 is made up of 15 amino acids. V lost 0 bases to trimming and J lost 2 bases; unmatched junction nucleotides: 3.